This TCR beta chain was identified in a study of CD8+CD57+ T cells in acquired aplastic anemia. Study at large: When averaged, DNA from sorted CD4+ and CD8+ cells came to 3 to 3.5 ug.

With regard to this clonotype: The antigen is unknown.

CDR3 length: 14 amino acids. The V gene end was trimmed by 5 bases and the J gene end by 3 bases; junction bases not matched to a gene: 7. Germline-derived CDR1 and CDR2 are SGHTA and FQGNSA. Genomic DNA acted as the template from which TCR beta VDJ combination and CDR3 sequence profiling were carried out. One entry per CDR3 protein, called by TCRdb with MiXCR from the reads. Among roughly 260,000 distinct CDR3 sequences listed, 45% to 50% were seen once. Findings and caveats of the study: Comparison of patients with controls identified about 30 shared CD8+ CDR3 sequences.

Patients who underwent sequencing had shown CD8+CD57+ cell expansion by flow cytometry. The source of this sequence is a human donor with aplastic anemia. The source material was sorted CD4+, CD8+, or CD8+CD57+ T cells (not recorded which) from PBMCs. This chain connects TRBV7-2 to TRBJ2-7, with 7 bases matching TRBD1. The CDR3 region is CASSVPGQNYEQYF. DNA of the CDR3: TGTGCCAGCAGCGTCCCGGGACAGAACTACGAGCAGTACTTC.